This TCR beta chain was identified in a study of cytomegalovirus exposure and HLA in healthy donors. Study-wide background: Researchers found that roughly 81% of 398 genotyped donors fell within the Caucasian-associated ancestry cluster. Study-wide findings and caveats: Listed as cytomegalovirus-associated were approximately 160 TCR beta chains. Common viral pathogens seemed to be connected with several of the most significant clusters, according to a later analysis.

This PCR relied on a set of 60 Vbeta primers and 13 Jbeta primers. Using immunoSEQ multiplex PCR, the repertoire was profiled, and TCRdb retains in-frame clones only, with some absent. The sample includes 130,000 to 150,000 clones, 80% to 90% of them seen just once. On this clone itself: Antigen unknown.

This CDR3 region has 13 residues. Trimming took 5 bases from V and 0 from J; bases not matched to a gene: 2. Germline V gene lookup returns CDR1 GTSNPN and CDR2 SVGIG (reference sequence). The source material was PBMCs. This clonotype was obtained from a boy aged 2 to 10 in good health and CMV-seronegative. The V call is TRBV30, the J call TRBJ1-1; the match to TRBD1 covers 8 bases. CDR3 region: CAWGRGLNTEAFF. For the CDR3, the DNA is TGTGCCTGGGGCAGGGGGCTGAACACTGAAGCTTTCTTT.